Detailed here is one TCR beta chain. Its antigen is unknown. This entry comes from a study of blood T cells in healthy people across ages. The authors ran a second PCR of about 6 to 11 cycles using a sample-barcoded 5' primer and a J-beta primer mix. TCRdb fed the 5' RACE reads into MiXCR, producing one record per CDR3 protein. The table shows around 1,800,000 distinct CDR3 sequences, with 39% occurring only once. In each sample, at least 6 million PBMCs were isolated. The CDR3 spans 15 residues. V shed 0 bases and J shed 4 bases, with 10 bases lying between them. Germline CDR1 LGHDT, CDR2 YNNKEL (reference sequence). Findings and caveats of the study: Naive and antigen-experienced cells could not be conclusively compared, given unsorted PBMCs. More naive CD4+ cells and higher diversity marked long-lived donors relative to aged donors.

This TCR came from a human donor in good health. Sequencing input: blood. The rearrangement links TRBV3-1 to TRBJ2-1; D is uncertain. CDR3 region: CASSQDILVYNEQFF. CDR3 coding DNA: TGTGCCAGCAGCCAAGATATCCTAGTGTACAATGAGCAGTTCTTC.